This record concerns one T cell receptor beta chain sequence. Its antigen is unidentified. The protocol was immunoSEQ multiplex PCR, while the TCRdb copy is restricted to in-frame clones and leaves out a portion. The repertoire holds about 100,000 clones, with 80% to 90% as singletons. These data come from a study of T cell responses to AZD1222 COVID-19 vaccine. Trimming cost V 2 bases and J 8 bases; bases outside gene matches: 3. This CDR3 comprises 13 residues. Germline CDR1 is SGHTA and CDR2 is FQGNSA. Whole-study results and caveats: The study found Spike-specific TCR breadth and depth rose after two AZD1222 doses.

The clonotype was recovered from an adult in good health. The material was peripheral blood, obtained on day 0 of MenACWY control vaccination. This chain links TRBV7-2 with TRBJ1-2, with 9 nucleotides matching TRBD1. The CDR3 DNA is TGTGCCAGCAGCTTAACAGGGGGCCGGGGCTACACCTTC. Protein: CASSLTGGRGYTF.